The sequence of this T cell receptor beta chain was determined in a study of cytomegalovirus exposure and HLA in healthy donors. Looked up from germline, CDR1 is MNHEY and CDR2 is SMNVEV (reference sequence). Trimming took 2 bases from V and 4 from J; bases not matched to a gene: 6. The CDR3 totals 15 residues. The PCR was carried out with 60 Vbeta primers and 13 Jbeta primers. Produced via immunoSEQ multiplex PCR; TCRdb's table is partial and in-frame only. The sample has roughly 140,000 clones; roughly 82% are singletons. Regarding this clone: Antigen specificity is unknown.

General study findings and limits: TCR beta V- and J-gene trimming was later associated with a missense DCLRE1C variant. TCR beta chains numbering roughly 150 were designated cytomegalovirus-associated.

This receptor was identified in a male donor in good health and CMV-seronegative. Source material: PBMCs. The chain employs TRBV27 and TRBJ2-7; TRBD1 aligns across 9 bases. The CDR3: CASSLGPQGAYEQYF. The CDR3, as DNA: TGTGCCAGCAGTTTAGGTCCACAGGGGGCTTACGAGCAGTACTTC.